These 29 T cell receptor beta chains originate from one sample sequenced in a study of control samples from healthy donors and cancer patients (dated by TCRdb to the early 2020s). Library preparation was by the immunoSEQ multiplex PCR assay. TCRdb holds this immuneACCESS table with in-frame rearrangements only. Some clones are missing; in checked studies, unresolved V genes explain under half, and the rest has no known cause. In all, the sample holds some 210,000 clones, and around 93% of those were seen once. 1.5% to 2% of the sample is taken by the ten largest. The sequenced material came from blood. The receptor set was obtained from a man under 40 in good health.

The rearrangement links TRBV18 to TRBJ1-3, with 7 bases aligning to TRBD1. The ends lost 4 bases at V and 2 bases at J; junction bases unmatched: 5. The germline V gene encodes CDR1 KGHSH and CDR2 LQKENI. CDR3 length: 15 amino acids. CDR3 protein: CASSRPGTAGNTIYF. The CDR3 DNA reads as TGTGCCAGCTCACGTCCCGGGACAGCTGGAAACACCATATATTTT.

This clone was counted a single time. This chain connects TRBV5-1 to TRBJ1-4; TRBD1 is a possible D gene (5 bases). Germline assignment: CDR1 SGHRS and CDR2 YFSETQ. The CDR3 length is 12 residues. V lost 4 bases and J lost 7, with 8 bases in between. DNA for the CDR3: TGCGCCAGCAGCCTCCAGGGTGAAAAACTGTTTTTT. This sequence encodes CASSLQGEKLFF. Complete variable domain (other parts from reference TRBV5-1 and TRBJ1-4): KAGVTQTPRYLIKTRGQQVTLSCSPISGHRSVSWYQQTPGQGLQFLFEYFSETQRNKGNFPGRFSGRQFSNSRSEMNVSTLELGDSALYLCASSLQGEKLFFGSGTQLSVL.

The chain combines TRBV3-1 (or the pseudogene TRBV3-2) with TRBJ1-2; D gene ambiguous. The V end lost 3 bases, the J end lost 6 bases, and 11 bases lay between the germline ends. The V gene's germline CDR1 is LGHDT and CDR2 YNNKEL (reference sequence). This CDR3 is built from 13 residues. CDR3 in amino acids: CASSHLGNDGYTF. CDR3 sequence (DNA): TGTGCCAGCAGCCACCTAGGGAACGATGGCTACACCTTC.

This chain connects TRBV19 to TRBJ2-3; D might be TRBD1 (7 bases). CDR3 size: 14 residues. Trimming shortened V by 10 bases and J by 4 bases, and 18 bases separated the two germline ends. Germline values: CDR1 LNHDA, CDR2 SQIVND (reference sequence). The CDR3 loop is CATWRGQGSDTQYF. The CDR3 nucleotides read TGTGCCACGTGGAGGGGGCAGGGTTCAGATACGCAGTATTTT.

J is TRBJ2-7 and V is TRBV6-6, with D possibly called TRBD1 or TRBD2 (7 bases each). The CDR3 totals 14 residues. The ends were cut back, 6 bases at V and 4 bases at J, with 16 bases in the middle. Germline CDR1 and CDR2: MNHNY and SVGAGI (reference sequence). DNA of the CDR3: TGTGCCAGCAGAGGAACAGGGGAGGGGTACGAGCAGTACTTC. This gives the protein CASRGTGEGYEQYF.

This sequence joins TRBV18 and TRBJ2-7; D not resolved. The CDR3 loop spans 12 amino acids. Germline values: CDR1 KGHSH, CDR2 LQKENI. V lost 3 bases, J lost 6 bases, and 9 bases lay in between. CDR3 nucleotides: TGTGCCAGCTCACCGCAGCGATCCGAGCAGTACTTC. Its translation is CASSPQRSEQYF.

The V call is TRBV29-1, the J call TRBJ1-5; D unclear. The CDR3 is 13 amino acids. The germline gives CDR1 SQVTM, CDR2 ANQGSEA. V dropped 7 bases and J dropped 0 bases, with 10 bases sitting between them. In nucleotides, the CDR3 is TGCAGCGCAGTATGGGGTAGCAATCAGCCCCAGCATTTT. Encoded protein: CSAVWGSNQPQHF.

The V and J genes are TRBV9 and TRBJ2-3, with 10 bases lining up with TRBD2. The ends lost 0 bases at V and 3 bases at J; junction bases unmatched: 4. Germline V gene data show CDR1 as SGDLS and CDR2 as YYNGEE. The CDR3 extends over 16 amino acids. CDR3 sequence reads: CASSVGPSGGTDTQYF. The CDR3 DNA reads as TGTGCCAGCAGCGTAGGGCCTAGCGGGGGAACAGATACGCAGTATTTT.

This chain joins TRBV27 and TRBJ2-1, with 12 bases that match TRBD1. Looked up from germline, CDR1 is MNHEY and CDR2 is SMNVEV (reference sequence). The CDR3 has 14 residues. J gave up 8 bases and V 11 bases, and 10 bases lay outside the gene matches. The CDR3 here is CAPRGTGGLDEQFF. The DNA of the CDR3 is TGTGCCCCCAGGGGGACAGGGGGCTTGGATGAGCAGTTCTTC.

A remark on this clone: The DNA is left out, because the CDR3 cannot be placed on it with certainty; the CDR3 is given as TCRdb lists it. V and J are TRBV6-1 and TRBJ1-2; TRBD1 reflects the table's D call only, with no check against the DNA. Germline CDR1 is MNHNS and CDR2 is SASEGT. The CDR3 is 16 amino acids long, termini counted. CDR3: CASSGRWDIFGEGYTF.

The rearrangement uses TRBV19 and TRBJ1-3; D call uncertain. In germline, CDR1 is LNHDA, CDR2 SQIVND (reference sequence). There are 14 residues in the CDR3. V was cut by 3 bases and J by 7 bases, with 13 bases left in between. The CDR3 region has the DNA TGTGCCAGTAGTATCCCCCAGGTGGGGAACACCATATATTTT. It translates to CASSIPQVGNTIYF.

The CDR3 here is CASKGAGAQYF. DNA for the CDR3: TGTGCCAGTAAAGGGGCAGGGGCTCAGTACTTC. The chain is built from TRBV19 and TRBJ2-4; D might be TRBD1 (6 bases). The length of the CDR3 is 11 residues. Germline lookup yields CDR1 LNHDA and CDR2 SQIVND (reference sequence). V gave up 7 bases and J gave up 12 bases, with 13 bases separating them.

A note on this clone: Within the sample, other DNA sequences also encode this same CDR3. The chain's CDR3 is CSVRTGNTGELFF. The CDR3, as DNA: TGCAGCGTCCGGACAGGGAACACCGGGGAGCTGTTTTTT. V gene TRBV29-1 combines with J gene TRBJ2-2, with TRBD1 matching 7 bases. Germline values: CDR1 SQVTM, CDR2 ANQGSEA. The CDR3 has 13 amino acids. The V gene end was trimmed by 6 bases and the J gene end by 1 base; junction bases not matched to a gene: 2.

The table lists this clone with a few counts. V usage is TRBV5-5 and J usage is TRBJ2-3, with TRBD2 matching over 7 bases. V shed 4 bases and J 5 bases; nucleotides not matched to a gene: 13. The CDR3 has 16 residues. Germline V gene sequence: CDR1 SGHKS, CDR2 YYEKEE (reference sequence). The CDR3 loop is CASSPPTGGGGDTQYF. CDR3 DNA sequence: TGTGCCAGCAGCCCTCCCACGGGGGGAGGAGGAGATACGCAGTATTTT.

The V gene is TRBV2, the J gene TRBJ2-7; the D gene could be TRBD1 or TRBD2 (6 bases each). The CDR3 loop spans 15 amino acids. Germline CDR1 reads SNHLY; CDR2 reads FYNNEI. The V and J ends lost 11 bases and 1 base respectively, with 21 bases between them. For the CDR3, the DNA is TGTGCCTCAGCATGGCGGGACACTTCATCCTACGAGCAGTACTTC. Translating it yields CASAWRDTSSYEQYF.

DNA of the CDR3: TGTGCCAGCAGTGAACGGGAGTTTCAGCCCCAGCATTTT. This gives the protein CASSEREFQPQHF. The rearrangement uses TRBV6-1 and TRBJ1-5; D is uncertain. This CDR3 has 13 residues. Trimming took 2 bases from V and 6 from J, leaving 8 bases between them. The V gene's germline CDR1 is MNHNS and CDR2 SASEGT.

This rearrangement joins TRBV5-1 to TRBJ1-3, with TRBD1 matching over 9 bases. CDR3 length: 16 residues. CDR1 is SGHRS, CDR2 YFSETQ, per germline. After removal of 3 bases from V and 0 bases from J, the junction contained 4 bases not matched to a gene. The CDR3 DNA reads TGCGCCAGCAGCTCTGGACAGGGGACCTCTGGAAACACCATATATTTT. The encoded protein is CASSSGQGTSGNTIYF.

The chain joins TRBV27 to TRBJ1-1; D ambiguous. Germline assignment: CDR1 MNHEY and CDR2 SMNVEV (reference sequence). Trimming took 7 bases from V and 5 from J, leaving 14 bases between them. This CDR3 has 13 residues. CDR3 loop: CASNPLGQTEAFF. In nucleotides, the CDR3 is TGTGCCAGCAATCCCTTAGGGCAAACTGAAGCTTTCTTT.

The chain recombines TRBV18 with TRBJ2-3; 10 bases map to TRBD2. The CDR3 totals 16 residues. V dropped 0 bases and J dropped 4; count of bases not matched to a gene: 4. The V gene's germline CDR1 is KGHSH and CDR2 LQKENI. The DNA of the CDR3 is TGTGCCAGCTCACCACCGAGCGGGGGGGCGTCAGATACGCAGTATTTT. Its translation is CASSPPSGGASDTQYF.

The rearrangement uses TRBV18 and TRBJ1-1; maybe TRBD1 (5 bases). Trimming cost V 1 base and J 4 bases, with 7 bases left between them. The CDR3 consists of 13 residues. Germline V gives CDR1 KGHSH, CDR2 LQKENI. The CDR3 DNA reads TGTGCCAGCTCACCACAAGGGACCACTGAAGCTTTCTTT. Its protein is CASSPQGTTEAFF.

The V call is TRBV6-6, the J call TRBJ2-3; possibly TRBD2 for D (6 bases). Looked up from germline, CDR1 is MNHNY and CDR2 is SVGAGI (reference sequence). V was shortened by 2 bases and J by 6 bases, with 12 bases between the two germline ends. The CDR3 runs to 14 residues. The CDR3 DNA is TGTGCCAGCAGTTACGCTAGCGTCCTGGATACGCAGTATTTT. Its translation: CASSYASVLDTQYF.

This clone has just one count. The rearrangement links TRBV21-1 to TRBJ2-7; no DNA check was done on the table's D call, TRBD1. TRBV21-1 has pseudogene status. The CDR3 sequence is 14 residues long. CDR3 DNA sequence: TGTGCCAGCACCTCGGACAGGTTATGGGACGAGCAGTACTTC. It codes for CASTSDRLWDEQYF.

Here the CDR3 DNA reads TGTGCCTGGAGCCCCGGGGGGACAGATACGCAGTATTTT. Amino acids: CAWSPGGTDTQYF. V and J are TRBV30 and TRBJ2-3; 7 bases align to TRBD2. CDR1 is GTSNPN and CDR2 is SVGIG in the germline V gene (reference sequence). After removal of 3 bases from V and 3 bases from J, the junction contained 3 bases not matched to a gene. The CDR3 is 13 residues long. Together with reference TRBV30 and TRBJ2-3, the CDR3 gives the full variable domain: SQTIHQWPATLVQPVGSPLSLECTVEGTSNPNLYWYRQAAGRGLQLLFYSVGIGQISSEVPQNLSASRPQDRQFILSSKKLLLSDSGFYLCAWSPGGTDTQYFGPGTRLTVL.

This rearrangement joins TRBV11-2 to TRBJ2-7, with 8 bases that match TRBD1. This CDR3 spans 15 amino acids. Losses at the gene ends were 4 bases for V and 2 bases for J; bases not matched to a gene: 7. Germline lookup yields CDR1 SGHAT and CDR2 FQNNGV. The CDR3 coding sequence is TGTGCCAGCAGCTGGACTGGGACAGGTACCTACGAGCAGTACTTC. Residues: CASSWTGTGTYEQYF.

In DNA form, the CDR3 reads TGTGCCAGCAGCTCGCACAGGGGTGCCACTGAAGCTTTCTTT. Translated, it gives CASSSHRGATEAFF. This chain uses TRBV27 with TRBJ1-1; 7 positions agree with TRBD1. There are 14 residues in the CDR3. Germline assignment: CDR1 MNHEY and CDR2 SMNVEV (reference sequence). V shed 6 bases and J 4 bases; nucleotides not matched to a gene: 8.

CDR3 sequence reads: CASSLVGQTMNTEAFF. The CDR3 DNA reads TGTGCCAGCAGCTTAGTGGGACAGACGATGAACACTGAAGCTTTCTTT. V usage is TRBV7-9 and J usage is TRBJ1-1, with 7 bases identical to TRBD1. CDR3 length: 16 amino acids. Germline V gene lookup returns CDR1 SEHNR and CDR2 FQNEAQ (reference sequence). V lost 1 base and J lost 0; bases outside the gene matches: 5.

This chain uses TRBV19 with TRBJ2-7; no clear D. The ends were cut back, 4 bases at V and 5 bases at J, with 12 bases in the middle. The CDR3 sequence is 13 residues long. The germline CDR1 and CDR2 sequences are LNHDA and SQIVND (reference sequence). The CDR3 coding sequence is TGTGCCAGTAGTAACCGGGCGCAAGACGAGCAGTACTTC. Amino acids: CASSNRAQDEQYF.

This clone was seen more than once but under ten times. This chain uses TRBV19 with TRBJ1-5; unclear D gene. Per the germline V gene, CDR1 is LNHDA and CDR2 is SQIVND (reference sequence). The CDR3 has 15 residues. Trimming took off 0 bases at V and 9 bases at J, with 15 bases between the two ends. The CDR3 DNA reads TGTGCCAGTAGTATAGAAAATGGCGTCTTAAGGCCCCAGCATTTT. Amino acids: CASSIENGVLRPQHF.

The CDR3 protein is CASSPTGGGPTDTQYF. The CDR3 DNA is TGTGCCAGCAGCCCAACTGGCGGGGGGCCCACAGATACGCAGTATTTT. The chain couples TRBV5-4 to TRBJ2-3; 8 bases line up with TRBD2. The length of the CDR3 is 16 residues. After removal of 4 bases from V and 2 bases from J, the junction contained 9 bases not matched to a gene. CDR1 SGHNT and CDR2 YYREEE come from the germline V gene (reference sequence). Full variable domain (remainder filled in from reference TRBV5-4 and TRBJ2-3): ETGVTQSPTHLIKTRGQQVTLRCSSQSGHNTVSWYQQALGQGPQFIFQYYREEENGRGNFPPRFSGLQFPNYSSELNVNALELDDSALYLCASSPTGGGPTDTQYFGPGTRLTVL.